A selection of T cell receptor beta chains follows, all from one sample in a study of blood T cell repertoires in COVID-19. Assay: immunoSEQ multiplex PCR; the TCRdb copy retains only in-frame clones and omits some. The table shows tens of thousands of clones, with approximately 87% occurring only once. Specimen: peripheral blood. The receptors stem from a man aged 50-60 years with active COVID-19. Both conserved end residues are part of each CDR3. The order of the fields is clone size, V gene, J gene, D gene, CDR3 DNA, CDR3 protein. The D gene is left open where the match is weak. Only part of the rows carry a size: once, few, many, or a class if the clone is expanded.

size: few
V: TRBV27
J: TRBJ1-2
D: -
DNA: TGTGCCAGCAGTCGTGACAGCCTAATTAACTATGGCTACACCTTC
CDR3: CASSRDSLINYGYTF

size: -
V: TRBV29-1
J: TRBJ2-2
D: -
DNA: TGCAGCGTCCTGGGACACCTGAACACCGGGGAGCTGTTTTTT
CDR3: CSVLGHLNTGELFF

size: -
V: TRBV5-1
J: TRBJ2-5
D: -
DNA: TGCGCCAGCACCCAGAACAAAGGGGATAACCAAGAGACCCAGTACTTC
CDR3: CASTQNKGDNQETQYF

size: -
V: TRBV5-6
J: TRBJ2-1
D: -
DNA: TGTGCCAGCAGCAGGGGGTACTCCTACAATGAGCAGTTCTTC
CDR3: CASSRGYSYNEQFF

size: few
V: TRBV4-3
J: TRBJ1-6
D: TRBD1
DNA: TGCGCCAGCAGCCTGGGACAGGGCTATAATTCACCCCTCCACTTT
CDR3: CASSLGQGYNSPLHF

size: -
V: TRBV11-1
J: TRBJ2-4
D: -
DNA: TGTGCCAGCAGCCGGGCACAGGGAGCAGACAACATTCAGTACTTC
CDR3: CASSRAQGADNIQYF

size: -
V: TRBV6-5
J: TRBJ2-1
D: TRBD2
DNA: TGTGCCAGCAGTTACCGCGGGACTAGGGAACAGTTCTTC
CDR3: CASSYRGTREQFF

size: few
V: TRBV28
J: TRBJ1-2
D: TRBD1
DNA: TGTGCCAGCAGTCCCCAACAGGGGCTAGCGAACTATGGCTACACCTTC
CDR3: CASSPQQGLANYGYTF

size: -
V: TRBV7-9
J: TRBJ1-1
D: -
DNA: TGTGCCAGCAGCTTAACGGGAGGGAACACTGAAGCTTTCTTT
CDR3: CASSLTGGNTEAFF

size: -
V: TRBV7-2
J: TRBJ2-1
D: -
DNA: TGTGCCAGCAGCTTATGGCGGGACCATGAGCAGTTCTTC
CDR3: CASSLWRDHEQFF

size: -
V: TRBV11-2
J: TRBJ1-6
D: TRBD1
DNA: TGTGCCAGCAGCTTACAGGGGGCTAAATCACCCCTCCACTTT
CDR3: CASSLQGAKSPLHF

size: -
V: TRBV30
J: TRBJ2-2
D: TRBD2
DNA: TGTGCCTGGACCACCCGTTTAGCGGGGGGACAGGGGGAGCTGTTTTTT
CDR3: CAWTTRLAGGQGELFF

size: -
V: TRBV7-9
J: TRBJ1-2
D: -
DNA: TGTGCCAGCAGCCTGGCTGGGGGCCATGGCTACACCTTC
CDR3: CASSLAGGHGYTF

size: -
V: TRBV6-2/TRBV6-3
J: TRBJ2-1
D: -
DNA: TGTGCCAGCAGTTATTCCAGGCCCTACAATGAGCAGTTCTTC
CDR3: CASSYSRPYNEQFF

size: -
V: TRBV27
J: TRBJ1-1
D: -
DNA: TGTGCCAGCAGTTTCCGGGGTCGTTCTGAAGCTTTCTTT
CDR3: CASSFRGRSEAFF

size: -
V: TRBV7-9
J: TRBJ2-7
D: TRBD2
DNA: TGTGCCAGCAGCTTACTAGCGGGAGCTAGTGAGCAGTACTTC
CDR3: CASSLLAGASEQYF

size: -
V: TRBV6-1
J: TRBJ1-2
D: -
DNA: TGTGCCAGCAGTGAAGCTAGGGGTAGGGTCTATGGCTACACCTTC
CDR3: CASSEARGRVYGYTF

size: -
V: TRBV3-1/TRBV3-2
J: TRBJ2-4
D: -
DNA: TGTGCCAGCAGCCAAGAAGAGAAACCGCTAGCCAAAAACATTCAGTACTTC
CDR3: CASSQEEKPLAKNIQYF

size: once
V: TRBV10-3
J: TRBJ1-4
D: -
DNA: TGTGCCATCAGTGACCCCTCAGGGGAATCTAATGAAAAACTGTTTTTT
CDR3: CAISDPSGESNEKLFF

size: once
V: TRBV29-1
J: TRBJ1-4
D: -
DNA: TGCAGCGTTGGTCAGGGAAGGGAAAAACTGTTTTTT
CDR3: CSVGQGREKLFF

size: once
V: TRBV4-1
J: TRBJ2-7
D: TRBD1
DNA: TGCGCCAGCAGCCAACAAGACAGGGGTACCTACGAGCAGTACTTC
CDR3: CASSQQDRGTYEQYF

size: -
V: TRBV23-1
J: TRBJ2-7
D: TRBD2
DNA: TGCGCCAGCACCCTCCCCGGGCTAGCGGGTGGGAGCTCCTACGAGCAGTACTTC
CDR3: CASTLPGLAGGSSYEQYF

size: -
V: TRBV7-3
J: TRBJ2-5
D: -
DNA: TGTGCCAGCAGCGGAGGGTCTCCCGGGGAGACCCAGTACTTC
CDR3: CASSGGSPGETQYF

size: -
V: TRBV6-5
J: TRBJ2-3
D: TRBD2
DNA: TGTGCCAGTACTATAGCGGGGGGACGGCCAGATACGCAGTATTTT
CDR3: CASTIAGGRPDTQYF

size: -
V: TRBV18
J: TRBJ2-1
D: TRBD1
DNA: TGTGCCAGCTCACCAACAGGGGGCTCCTACAATGAGCAGTTCTTC
CDR3: CASSPTGGSYNEQFF

size: -
V: TRBV9
J: TRBJ1-1
D: -
DNA: TGTGCCAGCAGCGTAGGCTCGGGGAACACTGAAGCTTTCTTT
CDR3: CASSVGSGNTEAFF

size: -
V: TRBV5-1
J: TRBJ1-6
D: TRBD1
DNA: TGCGCCAGCAGCTTACAGGGGGCCCACTCACCCCTCCACTTT
CDR3: CASSLQGAHSPLHF

size: -
V: TRBV9
J: TRBJ1-3
D: -
DNA: TGTGCCAGCAGCATGAGGACGGACAGAAACACCATATATTTT
CDR3: CASSMRTDRNTIYF

size: -
V: TRBV3-1/TRBV3-2
J: TRBJ2-7
D: TRBD2
DNA: TGTGCCAGCAGCCTAATAGCGGGAACGGTGTGGAGCGGCTACTACGAGCAGTACTTC
CDR3: CASSLIAGTVWSGYYEQYF

size: once
V: TRBV27
J: TRBJ2-2
D: TRBD2
DNA: TGTGCCAGCAGTCCGACCCGAGGGACTATAAACACCGGGGAGCTGTTTTTT
CDR3: CASSPTRGTINTGELFF

size: -
V: TRBV4-2
J: TRBJ2-3
D: TRBD2
DNA: TGTGCCAGCAGCCAAGAAAGAGCGGGAGAAGGCACAGATACGCAGTATTTT
CDR3: CASSQERAGEGTDTQYF

size: -
V: TRBV19
J: TRBJ2-1
D: TRBD2
DNA: TGTGCCAGTAGAGCCGGGACTAGTATTGAGCAGTTCTTC
CDR3: CASRAGTSIEQFF

size: -
V: TRBV10-3
J: TRBJ1-1
D: TRBD1
DNA: TGTGCCATCAGTCGAGAGGACAGGGGCTTATCGAACACTGAAGCTTTCTTT
CDR3: CAISREDRGLSNTEAFF

size: -
V: TRBV7-9
J: TRBJ2-1
D: TRBD2
DNA: TGTGCCAGCAGCTTAGATAGCGGGGGGGCCTTGGAGCAGTTCTTC
CDR3: CASSLDSGGALEQFF

size: -
V: TRBV5-6
J: TRBJ2-7
D: TRBD2
DNA: TGTGCCAGCAGCTGGGGGAGGGATACCTACGAGCAGTACTTC
CDR3: CASSWGRDTYEQYF

size: -
V: TRBV28
J: TRBJ2-7
D: TRBD1
DNA: TGTGCCAGCAGACGGAGTGGGACAGGGTATAACGAGCAGTACTTC
CDR3: CASRRSGTGYNEQYF

size: -
V: TRBV6-2/TRBV6-3
J: TRBJ2-5
D: TRBD1
DNA: TGTGCCAGCAGCCCAACCGGGACAGGAGAGACCCAGTACTTC
CDR3: CASSPTGTGETQYF

size: -
V: TRBV18
J: TRBJ2-6
D: TRBD1
DNA: TGTGCCAGCTCACCGGGACAGGCTGGGGCCAACGTCCTGACTTTC
CDR3: CASSPGQAGANVLTF

size: -
V: TRBV7-9
J: TRBJ1-2
D: TRBD1
DNA: TGTGCCAGCAGCTATGGGGACAGAGAAACCGTTTGGGATGGCTACACCTTC
CDR3: CASSYGDRETVWDGYTF

size: -
V: TRBV5-1
J: TRBJ2-7
D: TRBD2
DNA: TGCGCCAGCAGCTTGGGTTCGAGCGGGAGTATCTACGAGCAGTACTTC
CDR3: CASSLGSSGSIYEQYF

size: -
V: TRBV28
J: TRBJ2-5
D: TRBD1
DNA: TGTGCCAGCAGTTTCCCCGGGACAGGCGGGGAGACCCAGTACTTC
CDR3: CASSFPGTGGETQYF

size: once
V: TRBV5-1
J: TRBJ1-1
D: -
DNA: TGCGCCAGCAGTTCTCTAGGGGGTATGGGCACTGAAGCTTTCTTT
CDR3: CASSSLGGMGTEAFF

size: -
V: TRBV5-1
J: TRBJ1-5
D: TRBD1
DNA: TGCGCCAGCAGCACCGGGACAGGGAATAGCAATCAGCCCCAGCATTTT
CDR3: CASSTGTGNSNQPQHF

size: -
V: TRBV7-9
J: TRBJ2-1
D: -
DNA: TGTGCCAGCAGCTTAGACAGCGGGCCCACCGATGAGCAGTTCTTC
CDR3: CASSLDSGPTDEQFF

size: -
V: TRBV9
J: TRBJ2-3
D: TRBD2
DNA: TGTGCCAGCAGCGTAACTAGCGGGGGGGCCGTTGGTTCGCAGTATTTT
CDR3: CASSVTSGGAVGSQYF

size: -
V: TRBV18
J: TRBJ1-5
D: TRBD1
DNA: TGTGCCAGCTCACCGGGACAGGAGCAGCCCCAGCATTTT
CDR3: CASSPGQEQPQHF

size: -
V: TRBV9
J: TRBJ1-1
D: -
DNA: TGTGCCAGCAGCGTAGCAGGGATGAACACTGAAGCTTTCTTT
CDR3: CASSVAGMNTEAFF

size: -
V: TRBV18
J: TRBJ2-2
D: TRBD1
DNA: TGTGCCAGCTCACGTGTTACCGGGACAGGGGGCTCCGGGGAGCTGTTTTTT
CDR3: CASSRVTGTGGSGELFF

size: -
V: TRBV7-9
J: TRBJ2-5
D: TRBD2
DNA: TGTGCCAGCACCCGGGGGGGGGCGGTACGAGAGACCCAGTACTTC
CDR3: CASTRGGAVRETQYF

size: few
V: TRBV7-2
J: TRBJ2-5
D: TRBD2
DNA: TGTGCCAGCAGCCCGAACCTCCTAGCGGTTAAGGGGGAGACCCAGTACTTC
CDR3: CASSPNLLAVKGETQYF

size: -
V: TRBV2
J: TRBJ2-1
D: TRBD2
DNA: TGTGCCAGCATATTGGGGGTTTCGACTAGCGGGATTGGTGAGCAGTTCTTC
CDR3: CASILGVSTSGIGEQFF

size: -
V: TRBV19
J: TRBJ2-1
D: TRBD1
DNA: TGTGCCAGTAGTATATCGACAGGGGGCTATGAGCAGTTCTTC
CDR3: CASSISTGGYEQFF

size: -
V: TRBV2
J: TRBJ2-5
D: TRBD1
DNA: TGTGCCGGTACCCGGGACAGGGACGAGACCCAGTACTTC
CDR3: CAGTRDRDETQYF

size: -
V: TRBV9
J: TRBJ1-2
D: -
DNA: TGTGCCAGCAGCGTACAGCGGCAGGCCGCCTTCTATGGCTACACCTTC
CDR3: CASSVQRQAAFYGYTF

size: -
V: TRBV7-6
J: TRBJ1-6
D: -
DNA: TGTGCCAGCAGCTTGGGGCAGGCGAATCCTCTCCACTTT
CDR3: CASSLGQANPLHF

size: once
V: TRBV18
J: TRBJ1-6
D: -
DNA: TGTGCCAGCTCTCAAGGGGCTGTGGATTCACCCCTCCACTTT
CDR3: CASSQGAVDSPLHF

size: once
V: TRBV5-1
J: TRBJ2-1
D: TRBD1
DNA: TGCGCCAGCGGACCTGGGCCCCAGGGGGTGGGCTCCTACAATGAGCAGTTCTTC
CDR3: CASGPGPQGVGSYNEQFF